The 17 T cell receptor beta chains reported below all come from one sample, sequenced in a study of T cells after yellow fever vaccination. TCRdb used MiXCR to reprocess the 5' RACE reads, holding one entry per CDR3 protein. The sample records roughly 400,000 distinct CDR3 sequences, roughly 20% being singletons. The material was PBMCs, obtained before the yellow fever booster vaccination. These receptors were taken from a man younger than 35 who received the YFV17D yellow fever vaccine.

This clonotype was seen only a few times. The gene calls are TRBV2 and TRBJ2-7; D is uncertain. The V end lost 2 bases, the J end lost 4 bases, and 6 bases lay between the germline ends. CDR1 is SNHLY, CDR2 FYNNEI, per germline. The CDR3 sequence is 12 residues long. The CDR3 coding sequence is TGTGCCAGCAGTGAACAGTCATACGAGCAGTACGTC. It encodes CASSEQSYEQYV.

The chain recombines TRBV4-2 with TRBJ2-3; D ambiguous. Trimming took off 0 bases at V and 4 bases at J, with 11 bases between the two ends. The germline CDR1 and CDR2 sequences are LGHNA and YNFKEQ. The CDR3 has 15 residues. This CDR3 reads CASSQDGVAADTQYF. CDR3 DNA: TGTGCCAGCAGCCAAGATGGCGTAGCCGCAGATACGCAGTATTTT.

The J gene is TRBJ2-3, the V gene TRBV29-1; 9 positions match TRBD2. The CDR3 has 13 residues. V gave up 2 bases and J gave up 7 bases; unmatched junction bases: 4. The germline V gene encodes CDR1 SQVTM and CDR2 ANQGSEA. CDR3 DNA sequence: TGCAGCGTTGAATCTAGCGGGGATTATACGCAGTATTTT. As protein: CSVESSGDYTQYF.

This clonotype occurred a few times. J is TRBJ2-7 and V is TRBV12-5; D is perhaps TRBD1 (5 bases). The V gene's germline CDR1 is LGHNT and CDR2 FRNRAP. The CDR3 is 12 residues long. Trimming took 6 bases from V and 4 from J, leaving 10 bases between them. CDR3 residues: CASGPQGYEQYF. The CDR3 DNA follows: TGTGCTAGTGGCCCCCAGGGTTACGAGCAGTACTTC.

The V gene is TRBV7-2, the J gene TRBJ2-5; 7 nucleotides align to TRBD2. CDR1 and CDR2 from the germline V gene are SGHTA and FQGNSA. CDR3 length: 14 amino acids. The ends lost 3 bases at V and 3 bases at J; junction bases unmatched: 4. The CDR3 region has the DNA TGTGCCAGCAGCTTCCGCAGCGGGGAAGAGACCCAGTACTTC. Its translation is CASSFRSGEETQYF.

The chain joins TRBV10-3 to TRBJ2-3, with D unresolved. Trimming shortened V by 0 bases and J by 0 bases, and 10 bases separated the two germline ends. The germline V gene encodes CDR1 ENHRY and CDR2 SYGVKD. The CDR3 totals 16 residues. The CDR3 bases are TGTGCCATCAGTGAGTCACTAACGGGTAGCACAGATACGCAGTATTTT. Its translation: CAISESLTGSTDTQYF.

The chain links TRBV11-2 to TRBJ1-3, with D perhaps TRBD1 (6 bases). This CDR3 spans 15 amino acids. Between the trimmed V and J ends, which lost 4 bases and 0 bases, there was a span of 10 bases. The germline V gene encodes CDR1 SGHAT and CDR2 FQNNGV. DNA of the CDR3: TGTGCCAGCAGCTCAGACAGGCTCTCTGGAAACACCATATATTTT. Amino acid sequence: CASSSDRLSGNTIYF.

The gene calls are TRBV5-1 and TRBJ2-7; 10 bases match TRBD2. Trimming cost V 3 bases and J 2 bases; bases outside gene matches: 8. CDR1 and CDR2 from the germline V gene are SGHRS and YFSETQ. The CDR3 loop spans 16 amino acids. CDR3 sequence reads: CASSWRTSGGTYEQYF. CDR3 nucleotide sequence: TGCGCCAGCAGCTGGAGGACTAGCGGAGGAACCTACGAGCAGTACTTC.

V gene TRBV5-6 combines with J gene TRBJ2-1, with D perhaps TRBD1 (6 bases). The CDR3 contains 14 residues. V dropped 4 bases and J dropped 7 bases, with 15 bases sitting between them. The V gene's germline CDR1 is SGHDT and CDR2 YYEEEE. CDR3 sequence (DNA): TGTGCCAGCAGCCCCACCGGACAGCGTAATGAGCAGTTCTTC. Its protein product is CASSPTGQRNEQFF.

The chain couples TRBV6-5 to TRBJ2-1, with TRBD2 identical over 11 bases. CDR1 and CDR2 (germline): MNHEY, SVGAGI. V gave up 5 bases and J gave up 10 bases; unmatched junction bases: 4. The CDR3 spans 13 residues. CDR3: CASSRLAGREQFF. The CDR3 nucleotides are TGTGCCAGCAGTAGACTAGCGGGGAGGGAGCAGTTCTTC.

This clonotype was observed a handful of times. The CDR3 loop is CSVEDAGDTQYF. CDR3 bases: TGCAGCGTTGAAGATGCCGGGGATACGCAGTATTTT. This chain uses TRBV29-1 with TRBJ2-3; D gene uncertain. Trimming cost V 0 bases and J 6 bases, with 7 bases left between them. The germline V gene encodes CDR1 SQVTM and CDR2 ANQGSEA. CDR3 length equals 12 residues.

This clonotype was counted only a few times. The chain combines TRBV20-1 with TRBJ2-3, with TRBD2 matching 8 bases. Germline CDR1 is DFQATT and CDR2 is SNEGSKA (reference sequence). This CDR3 spans 16 amino acids. The CDR3 sequence is CRVAGRGAPGGDTQYF. CDR3 DNA: TGCAGGGTGGCCGGGCGGGGGGCCCCCGGGGGCGATACGCAGTATTTT.

This chain links TRBV7-2 with TRBJ1-6; 8 nucleotides align to TRBD1. The CDR3 is 16 residues long. The germline CDR1 and CDR2 sequences are SGHTA and FQGNSA. V lost 1 base, J lost 8 bases, and 7 bases stayed unmatched. The chain's CDR3 is CASSLGAGGGDSPLHF. DNA for the CDR3: TGTGCCAGCAGCTTAGGGGCAGGGGGCGGGGATTCACCCCTCCACTTT.

The rearrangement joins TRBV4-1 to TRBJ2-7; D is uncertain. Deletions cut 0 bases from V and 4 bases from J, with 7 bases between. This CDR3 spans 13 amino acids. Germline CDR1 reads MGHRA; CDR2 reads YSYEKL. CDR3 bases: TGCGCCAGCAGCCAAGATTCGGGTTACGAGCAGTACTTC. It is translated as CASSQDSGYEQYF.

The rearrangement uses TRBV6-5 and TRBJ2-2, with D perhaps TRBD2 (5 bases). V lost 10 bases and J 0 bases, leaving 15 bases between the germline ends. CDR3 size: 15 residues. Germline V CDR1 and CDR2: MNHEY, SVGAGI. The CDR3 reads CATTSGGTNTGELFF. The CDR3 DNA is TGTGCCACCACCTCAGGAGGTACGAACACCGGGGAGCTGTTTTTT.

CDR3 nucleotide sequence: TGCGCCAGCAGCGATGTAGTCACAGATACGCAGTATTTT. It translates to CASSDVVTDTQYF. V is TRBV5-1 and J is TRBJ2-3; D is uncertain. CDR1 SGHRS and CDR2 YFSETQ come from the germline V gene. V lost 4 bases and J lost 2, with 8 bases in between. The CDR3 totals 13 residues.

This clonotype was counted only a few times. The chain is built from TRBV5-1 and TRBJ1-3; 7 nucleotides agree with TRBD1. Trimming cost V 2 bases and J 4 bases; bases outside gene matches: 9. Germline V gene data show CDR1 as SGHRS and CDR2 as YFSETQ. CDR3 length: 16 residues. This CDR3 reads CASSFDTTGIGNTIYF. For the CDR3, the DNA is TGCGCCAGCAGCTTCGATACGACAGGGATCGGAAACACCATATATTTT.